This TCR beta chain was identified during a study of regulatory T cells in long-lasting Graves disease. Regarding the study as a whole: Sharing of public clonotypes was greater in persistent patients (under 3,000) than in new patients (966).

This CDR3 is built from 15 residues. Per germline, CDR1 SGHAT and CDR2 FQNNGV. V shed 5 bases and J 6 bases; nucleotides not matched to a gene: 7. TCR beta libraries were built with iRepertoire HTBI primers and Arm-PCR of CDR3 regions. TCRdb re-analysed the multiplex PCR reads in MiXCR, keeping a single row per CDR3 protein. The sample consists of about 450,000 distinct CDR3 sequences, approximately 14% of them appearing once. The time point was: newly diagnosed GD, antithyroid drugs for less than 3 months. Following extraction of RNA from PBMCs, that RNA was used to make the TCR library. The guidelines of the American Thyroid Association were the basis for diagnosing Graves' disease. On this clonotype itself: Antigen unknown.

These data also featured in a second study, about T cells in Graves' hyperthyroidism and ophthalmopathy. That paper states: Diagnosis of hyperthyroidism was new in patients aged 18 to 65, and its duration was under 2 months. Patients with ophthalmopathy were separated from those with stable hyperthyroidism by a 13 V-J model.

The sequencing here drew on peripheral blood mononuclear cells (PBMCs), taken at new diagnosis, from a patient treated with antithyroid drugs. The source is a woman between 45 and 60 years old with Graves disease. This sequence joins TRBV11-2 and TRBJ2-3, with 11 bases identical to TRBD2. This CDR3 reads CASSRLLAGGDTQYF. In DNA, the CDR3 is TGTGCCAGCAGCCGCCTTCTAGCGGGAGGCGATACGCAGTATTTT.